The 18 T cell receptor beta chains listed next were all sequenced from one sample in a study of regulatory T cells in long-lasting Graves disease. With iRepertoire HTBI primers and Arm-PCR of CDR3 regions, TCR beta libraries were built. TCRdb independently ran MiXCR on the multiplex PCR reads; one entry per CDR3 protein. Seen here are hundreds of thousands of distinct CDR3 sequences, roughly 21% observed once, and the top ten hold less than 35%. Time point indicated: persistent/refractory GD, antithyroid drugs over 5 years with positive TRAb. Researchers made the TCR library from RNA that was extracted from PBMCs. Material: peripheral blood mononuclear cells (PBMCs), obtained when the disease was refractory, from a patient treated with antithyroid drugs. The receptors were sampled from a female donor with Graves disease.

This clonotype has at least ten counts. J is TRBJ1-6 and V is TRBV19; no definite D call. CDR1 LNHDA and CDR2 SQIVND come from the germline V gene (reference sequence). V was pared by 3 bases and J by 5 bases, with 8 bases between. The CDR3 has 14 residues. The CDR3 DNA is TGTGCCAGTAGTATTTTCGGGGATAATTCACCCCTCCACTTT. Protein sequence: CASSIFGDNSPLHF.

Concerning this clonotype itself: Sequence at one end of the junction differs from germline and may be a read error. The CDR3 DNA reads TGTGCCACCAGTGATTCTGGAACTGGGAACACCATATATTTT. It encodes CATSDSGTGNTIYF. The J gene is TRBJ1-3, the V gene TRBV24-1, with D unresolved. Germline V CDR1 and CDR2: KGHDR, SFDVKD. The CDR3 contains 14 residues.

This clonotype was counted between two and nine times. The V call is TRBV19, the J call TRBJ1-1; D unresolved. Per germline, CDR1 LNHDA and CDR2 SQIVND (reference sequence). The CDR3 runs to 13 residues. Trimming took off 5 bases at V and 3 bases at J, with 10 bases between the two ends. CDR3 region: CASSYNSDTEAFF. Here the CDR3 DNA reads TGTGCCAGTAGTTACAACTCCGACACTGAAGCTTTCTTT.

In this sample, this clonotype turned up many times. This chain connects TRBV19 to TRBJ1-1; a possible D gene is TRBD1 (5 bases). This CDR3 contains 13 residues. V gave up 3 bases and J gave up 4 bases, with 9 bases separating them. From germline, CDR1 is LNHDA and CDR2 SQIVND (reference sequence). CDR3: CASSIKGTTEAFF. The CDR3 region has the DNA TGTGCCAGTAGTATCAAGGGGACCACTGAAGCTTTCTTT.

The sample holds many counts of this clonotype. The chain uses TRBV12-3 or TRBV12-4 and TRBJ2-7, with unresolved D. V shed 3 bases and J shed 3 bases, with 9 bases lying between them. CDR3 length: 13 amino acids. The CDR3 protein is CASSFERSYEQYF. The CDR3 DNA reads as TGTGCCAGCAGTTTCGAGCGCAGCTACGAGCAGTACTTC.

This chain joins TRBV5-4 and TRBJ2-5; the D is unclear. With 1 base removed from V and 2 bases from J, the gap between germline ends came to 9 bases. Germline loops: CDR1 SGHNT, CDR2 YYREEE (reference sequence). The CDR3 runs 14 residues. The chain's CDR3 is CASSLSQNQETQYF. The DNA for the CDR3 is TGTGCCAGCAGCTTGAGCCAGAATCAAGAGACCCAGTACTTC.

This clonotype was detected ten times or more. J is TRBJ2-6 and V is TRBV7-9; D may be TRBD2 (5 bases). CDR1 SEHNR and CDR2 FQNEAQ come from the germline V gene (reference sequence). This CDR3 is built from 16 residues. Trimming removed 2 bases at V and 1 base at J, with 9 bases between. CDR3 nucleotides: TGTGCCAGCAGCTTATTAGGAGGATCTGGGGCCAACGTCCTGACTTTC. This encodes CASSLLGGSGANVLTF.

This clonotype occurred a few times. V gene TRBV4-3 combines with J gene TRBJ2-6; D not resolved. V gave up 0 bases and J gave up 4 bases, with 13 bases separating them. CDR1 is LGHNA and CDR2 is YSLEER in the germline V gene. This CDR3 contains 17 residues. This CDR3 is CASSQDALRAGANVLTF. Here the CDR3 DNA reads TGCGCCAGCAGCCAAGATGCACTAAGGGCCGGGGCCAACGTCCTGACTTTC.

The table lists this clonotype with a few counts. The chain couples TRBV27 to TRBJ1-6, with unresolved D. This CDR3 spans 16 amino acids. The germline V and J ends were trimmed by 8 bases and 0 bases, with 14 bases remaining between them. Looked up from germline, CDR1 is MNHEY and CDR2 is SMNVEV (reference sequence). The CDR3, as DNA: TGTGCCAGCCGACCCCCCCGGAGCTCCTATAATTCACCCCTCCACTTT. This translates into CASRPPRSSYNSPLHF.

This clonotype occurred many times. V gene TRBV28 combines with J gene TRBJ1-1; no firm D call. From germline, CDR1 is MDHEN and CDR2 SYDVKM. The CDR3 spans 13 residues. Trimming removed 6 bases at V and 4 bases at J, with 12 bases between. The CDR3 reads CASRPPGSTEAFF. The CDR3 bases are TGTGCCAGCAGACCCCCCGGAAGCACTGAAGCTTTCTTT.

This clonotype was seen at least ten times. V is TRBV2 and J is TRBJ2-7, with TRBD1 matching over 9 bases. Germline CDR1 reads SNHLY; CDR2 reads FYNNEI. Germline trimming cut 10 bases from V and 3 bases from J; bases unmatched to any gene: 10. This CDR3 has 14 residues. CDR3 protein: CATQRDRAFYEQYF. CDR3 in DNA: TGTGCCACCCAGAGGGACAGGGCTTTCTACGAGCAGTACTTC.

This clonotype was recorded at least ten times. The rearrangement joins TRBV18 to TRBJ2-7, with 11 bases matching TRBD1. This CDR3 contains 15 residues. Trimming took 2 bases from V and 2 from J; bases not matched to a gene: 2. The V gene's germline CDR1 is KGHSH and CDR2 LQKENI. CDR3 sequence (DNA): TGTGCCAGCTCACCAGGGACAGGGGGGACCTACGAGCAGTACTTC. This sequence encodes CASSPGTGGTYEQYF.

About this clonotype: A read error may be the cause here, since a much bigger clone is one base away. The rearrangement links TRBV12-3 or TRBV12-4 to TRBJ2-7; weak D call: TRBD2 (6 bases). The CDR3 loop spans 12 amino acids. CDR3 sequence: CAGSLGNGRAYF. The CDR3 DNA reads as TGTGCCGGCAGTTTAGGGAACGGGAGAGCGTACTTC.

The rearrangement links TRBV10-2 to TRBJ1-6; TRBD1 matches 9 bases. Germline CDR1 reads WSHSY; CDR2 reads SAAADI. The CDR3 sequence is 15 residues long. J was trimmed by 7 bases and V by 7 bases; bases with no gene match: 8. CDR3 loop: CASTLSGTGNSPLHF. Here the CDR3 DNA reads TGCGCCAGCACCCTATCTGGGACAGGGAATTCACCCCTCCACTTT.

This clonotype was seen ten or more times. The chain couples TRBV6-1 to TRBJ1-4; 7 bases are a match to TRBD1. CDR1 MNHNS and CDR2 SASEGT come from the germline V gene. The CDR3 runs to 15 residues. Germline trimming cut 6 bases from V and 2 bases from J; bases unmatched to any gene: 6. The CDR3 sequence is CASRRKGATNEKLFF. CDR3 bases: TGTGCCAGCAGAAGGAAGGGGGCTACTAATGAAAAACTGTTTTTT.

This clonotype was seen ten or more times. Written as DNA, the CDR3 is TGTGCCACCAGTCAGGCAGCAATCGGTGGCTACACCTTC. It encodes CATSQAAIGGYTF. The chain uses TRBV24-1 and TRBJ1-2; D gene uncertain. The CDR3 length is 13 residues. CDR1 is KGHDR and CDR2 is SFDVKD in the germline V gene. V was clipped by 6 bases and J by 7 bases, with 14 bases between them.

This clonotype was found many times. This chain uses TRBV6-9 with TRBJ1-1; D is uncertain. From germline, CDR1 is MNHGY and CDR2 SVAAGI. V dropped 3 bases and J dropped 8 bases, with 16 bases sitting between them. The CDR3 loop spans 14 amino acids. This CDR3 is CASSYGFGWAEAFF. CDR3 in DNA: TGTGCCAGCAGTTACGGATTCGGCTGGGCCGAAGCTTTCTTT.

A word on this clonotype: A read error may explain this, as a much larger clone is one base away. A read error is likely, as this CDR3 ends without the conserved phenylalanine or tryptophan. The chain employs TRBV29-1 and TRBJ2-5; D perhaps matches TRBD1 (5 bases). The V gene lost 0 bases and the J gene lost 1 base, with 18 bases spanning the gap. The CDR3 consists of 17 residues. The V gene's germline CDR1 is SQVTM and CDR2 ANQGSEA. The CDR3 here is CSVEEEPRTPSQETQYS. In nucleotides, the CDR3 is TGCAGCGTTGAAGAAGAGCCTAGGACACCCTCCCAAGAGACCCAGTACTCC.